Below, 10 T cell receptor beta chains from the same sample are listed, as sequenced in a study of shared T cell receptors in the human thymus. TCRdb's copy holds only in-frame clones and misses some; the assay was immunoSEQ multiplex PCR. The sample lists some 700,000 clones, 80% to 90% occurring once. These same data were also listed under a study on human thymus T cells.

The sequencing input was thymocytes. These receptors all come from a girl under three years old with a congenital heart defect.

The chain combines TRBV19 with TRBJ2-7; the D gene is possibly TRBD1 (6 bases). V lost 5 bases, J lost 0 bases, and 20 bases lay in between. The CDR3 length is 17 residues. CDR1 is LNHDA and CDR2 is SQIVND in the germline V gene (reference sequence). This chain's CDR3 is CASSPKSGHGTSYEQYF. CDR3 bases: TGTGCCAGTAGTCCGAAGTCGGGACACGGGACCTCCTACGAGCAGTACTTC. Using reference TRBV19 and TRBJ2-7 for the parts outside the CDR3, the full variable domain is DGGITQSPKYLFRKEGQNVTLSCEQNLNHDAMYWYRQDPGQGLRLIYYSQIVNDFQKGDIAEGYSVSREKKESFPLTVTSAQKNPTAFYLCASSPKSGHGTSYEQYFGPGTRLTVT.

The chain combines TRBV5-1 with TRBJ1-1; D uncertain. The length of the CDR3 is 13 residues. Germline loops: CDR1 SGHRS, CDR2 YFSETQ. With 6 bases removed from V and 4 bases from J, the gap between germline ends came to 13 bases. In DNA, the CDR3 is TGCGCCAGCACGGCCCGCAGCGGCACTGAAGCTTTCTTT. Residues: CASTARSGTEAFF.

In regard to this clone: Other nucleotide sequences in the sample specify the same CDR3. This chain connects TRBV7-3 to TRBJ2-7; D is perhaps TRBD1 (7 bases). CDR1 is SGHTA and CDR2 is FQGTGA in the germline V gene. Deletions cut 2 bases from V and 5 bases from J, with 13 bases between. CDR3 size: 14 residues. CDR3 bases: TGTGCCAGCAGCTTACTAGGCAGGGGGGACGAGCAGTACTTC. Its translation: CASSLLGRGDEQYF. Full variable domain (outside the CDR3, taken from reference TRBV7-3 and TRBJ2-7): GAGVSQTPSNKVTEKGKYVELRCDPISGHTALYWYRQSLGQGPEFLIYFQGTGAADDSGLPNDRFFAVRPEGSVSTLKIQRTERGDSAVYLCASSLLGRGDEQYFGPGTRLTVT.

The chain is built from TRBV27 and TRBJ1-1, with D possibly being TRBD1 (5 bases). Germline CDR1 is MNHEY and CDR2 is SMNVEV (reference sequence). The CDR3 extends over 12 amino acids. Trimming stripped 8 bases from V and 4 bases from J, with 11 bases between. The CDR3 loop is CASGGGFTEAFF. The DNA of the CDR3 is TGTGCCAGCGGGGGAGGGTTCACTGAAGCTTTCTTT.

The gene calls are TRBV14 and TRBJ1-5; tentative D call: TRBD1 (5 bases). The CDR3 loop spans 15 amino acids. Per the germline V gene, CDR1 is SGHDN and CDR2 is FVKESK. V shed 3 bases and J shed 0 bases, with 9 bases lying between them. CDR3 sequence (DNA): TGTGCCAGCAGCCAGGGGGGATTTAGCAATCAGCCCCAGCATTTT. It is translated as CASSQGGFSNQPQHF.

J is TRBJ1-1 and V is TRBV6-5; D is possibly TRBD1 (5 bases). The germline V and J ends were trimmed by 2 bases and 3 bases, with 13 bases remaining between them. CDR3 length: 15 amino acids. CDR1 and CDR2 from the germline V gene are MNHEY and SVGAGI. The CDR3 region has the DNA TGTGCCAGCAGTTACACCAGGGTGGAAGACACTGAAGCTTTCTTT. Translating it yields CASSYTRVEDTEAFF.

The V and J genes are TRBV6-1 and TRBJ1-2; a weak D match, TRBD1 (6 bases). V lost 1 base to trimming and J lost 7 bases, with 16 bases between them. CDR1 and CDR2 (germline): MNHNS, SASEGT. This CDR3 comprises 15 residues. Written as DNA, the CDR3 is TGTGCCAGCAGTGAAGTACAGGGATCTTCGGGTGGCTACACCTTC. Translation: CASSEVQGSSGGYTF.

This chain uses TRBV12-5 with TRBJ1-5; D unresolved. The CDR3 contains 16 residues. With 1 base removed from V and 3 bases from J, the gap between germline ends came to 13 bases. Germline lookup yields CDR1 LGHNT and CDR2 FRNRAP. In DNA form, the CDR3 reads TGTGCTAGTGGTTTGGGGGGAGGCAAAACCAATCAGCCCCAGCATTTT. This translates into CASGLGGGKTNQPQHF.

With regard to this clone: Germline is not matched at one junction end, which may reflect a read error. The CDR3 DNA follows: TGTGCCAGCAGCTCAGAGGGAGATTCAACCCTCCACTTT. Translation gives CASSSEGDSTLHF. The chain links TRBV5-4 to TRBJ1-6; D ambiguous. The germline gives CDR1 SGHNT, CDR2 YYREEE (reference sequence). The CDR3 has 13 amino acids.

The rearrangement joins TRBV30 to TRBJ2-7; D may be TRBD2 (6 bases). The CDR3 runs to 16 residues. Germline CDR1 is GTSNPN and CDR2 is SVGIG (reference sequence). V lost 1 base and J 5 bases, leaving 21 bases between the germline ends. Written as DNA, the CDR3 is TGTGCCTGGAGTGGGCGGGAACCGAACAGGTTTAACGAGCAGTACTTC. Protein product: CAWSGREPNRFNEQYF.